The present T cell receptor (beta chain) was sequenced within a study of OX40 agonist ivuxolimab in advanced cancers. In regard to this clone: As yet, its antigen is unknown.

Findings of the study overall: More expanded clones were found, on average, in CD8+ than in CD4+ T cells. Antigen specificity was not determined for the expanded peripheral T cells.

The V end was cut by 1 base, the J end by 6 bases, with 6 bases between. Germline V gene lookup returns CDR1 LGHNT and CDR2 FRNRAP. The length of the CDR3 is 12 residues. Autoimmune disease history or systemic immunosuppression led to patient exclusion. Collection of blood occurred at baseline, at cycle 4 day 1, and at cycle 7 day 1. Measured with immunoSEQ multiplex PCR; TCRdb has only the in-frame clones, and not every one. This table has around 12,000 clones, around 80% appearing once. The sample was CD4+ or CD8+ T cells sorted from blood, taken in a trial of the OX40 agonist ivuxolimab. The TCR sequence derives from an adult with an advanced solid tumor such as melanoma, head and neck, liver or kidney cancer. V usage is TRBV12-5 and J usage is TRBJ1-2; D remains unclear. The CDR3 bases are TGTGCTAGTGGTTTGGGGCTAGATGGCTACACCTTC. It encodes CASGLGLDGYTF.